This T cell receptor (beta chain) was recorded in a study of shared clonotypes between healthy human individuals. Study results and caveats: Generation probabilities of non-shared clonotypes were lower (relative to those shared by all four donors).

Profiled with immunoSEQ multiplex PCR; TCRdb holds only in-frame clones, not every one. The sample has some 900,000 clones; approximately 80% are singletons. The germline V gene encodes CDR1 GTSNPN and CDR2 SVGIG (reference sequence). Trimming left V 0 bases short and J 4 bases short, with 10 bases between. The CDR3 consists of 14 residues. Worth noting for this clone: Its target is not known.

The source is a man younger than 30 in good health. The V and J genes are TRBV30 and TRBJ2-1, with no clear D. Sequenced sample: memory CD4+ T cells sorted from blood. Subset of the sample: CD45RA-negative fraction. CDR3 in DNA: TGTGCCTGGAGTGTAACAGCTATTTACAATGAGCAGTTCTTC. Its translation is CAWSVTAIYNEQFF.